This TCR beta chain was sequenced for a study of low-dose radiotherapy and immunotherapy resistance in tumors. Study in general: Every six weeks patients received intravenous ipilimumab 1 mg/kg, and every two weeks they received intravenous nivolumab 240 mg. Patients took aspirin (300 mg orally, daily) for four cycles beginning at cycle 1 day 1.

The time point was: before trial treatment. Low-dose radiotherapy and low-dose cyclophosphamide, together with aspirin, ipilimumab and nivolumab, were given to donors. The ends were cut back, 0 bases at V and 0 bases at J, with 6 bases in the middle. Germline values: CDR1 LGHDT, CDR2 YNNKEL (reference sequence). The CDR3 length is 15 residues. TRAV and TRBV primers primed cDNA for both TCRalpha and TCRbeta. For amplifying TCRs, the PCR ran for approximately 18 cycles with Phusion, which was used together with a constant-region primer and the adapter on the V primers. Via MiXCR, TCRdb re-called the reads, giving one row per CDR3 protein. The data contain nearly 95,000 distinct CDR3 sequences, just under 9.5% of them singletons.

The specimen comprised PBMCs, sampled before treatment. This chain links TRBV3-1 with TRBJ2-1, with D unclear. This receptor was obtained from a male donor with prostate cancer. Here the CDR3 reads CASSQESSSYNEQFF. CDR3 bases: TGTGCCAGCAGCCAAGAGTCTAGCTCCTACAATGAGCAGTTCTTC.